This T cell receptor (beta chain) was recorded in a study of OX40 agonist ivuxolimab in advanced cancers. Generated by immunoSEQ multiplex PCR, the TCRdb table keeps only in-frame clones and is missing some. The data hold under 85,000 clones, with approximately 90% observed a single time. Germline V gives CDR1 DFQATT, CDR2 SNEGSKA (reference sequence). The length of the CDR3 is 11 residues. The V end was cut by 8 bases, the J end by 5 bases, with 12 bases between. This rearrangement joins TRBV20-1 to TRBJ2-5, with a tentative D call TRBD1 (5 bases). Sequencing used CD4+ or CD8+ T cells sorted from blood, obtained in a trial of the OX40 agonist ivuxolimab. The TCR sequence derives from an adult with an advanced solid tumor such as melanoma, head and neck, liver or kidney cancer. The CDR3 nucleotides are TGCAGTCTCAGGGATAGGGAGACCCAGTACTTC. It translates to CSLRDRETQYF.